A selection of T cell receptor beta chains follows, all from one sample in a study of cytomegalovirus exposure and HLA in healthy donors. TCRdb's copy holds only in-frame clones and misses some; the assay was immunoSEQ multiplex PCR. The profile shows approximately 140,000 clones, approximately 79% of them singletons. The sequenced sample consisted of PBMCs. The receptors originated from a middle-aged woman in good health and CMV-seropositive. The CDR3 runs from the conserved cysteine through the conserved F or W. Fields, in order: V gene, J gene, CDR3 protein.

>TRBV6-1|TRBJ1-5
CASSPTGGVGQPQHF
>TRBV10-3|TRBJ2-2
CAISAALGEAGELFF
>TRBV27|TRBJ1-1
CASKTLPNTEAFF
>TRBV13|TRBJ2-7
CASSSGTGNEQYF
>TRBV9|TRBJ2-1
CASSVDLLAGANEQFF
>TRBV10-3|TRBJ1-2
CAISADSNYGYTF
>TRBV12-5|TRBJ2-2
CASGLVYAGGPTTGELFF
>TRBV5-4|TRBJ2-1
CASSSQDRLNEQFF
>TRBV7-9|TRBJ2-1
CASSAIDRGRGNEQFF
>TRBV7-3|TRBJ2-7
CASSLGGGADEQYF
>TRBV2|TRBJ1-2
CASSAVQGAYGYTF
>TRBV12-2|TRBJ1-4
CASRPHSGQKNEKLFF
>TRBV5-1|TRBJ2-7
CASSLEDRDNEQYF
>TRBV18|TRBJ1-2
CASSPPGLNYGYTF
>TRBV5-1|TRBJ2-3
CASRLGLATDTQYF
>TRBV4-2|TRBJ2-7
CASSQGTSGGRYEQYF
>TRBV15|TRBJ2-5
CATSIFPSGRETQYF
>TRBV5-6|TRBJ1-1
CASRPTGYTEAFF
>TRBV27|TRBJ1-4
CASGRSGGLDFEKLFF
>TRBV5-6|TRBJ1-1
CASSLALGQGTEAFF
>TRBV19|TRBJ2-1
CASSTLYGQAGTNEQFF
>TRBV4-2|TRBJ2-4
CASSPAEDRGKSKNIQYF
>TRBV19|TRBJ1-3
CASSPQIASSGNTIYF
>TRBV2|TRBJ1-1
CASSGWREAFF
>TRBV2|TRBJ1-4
CASSEYGLGGEKLFF
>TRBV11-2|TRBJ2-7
CASSRYSPYEQYF